This T cell receptor (beta chain) was sequenced during a study of cytotoxic CD8 clonotypes in ibrutinib-treated CLL. Turning to the study itself: It was after a median 12 months of treatment, range 6 to 36, that response samples were taken. Study-wide results and limits: Public clonotypes were rare and shrank or held steady on treatment. An increase in clonality occurred at ibrutinib response, followed by a return toward baseline at progression.

The count of this clone is one. Antigen: not known. Only in-frame clones appear in the TCRdb table, and some are missing; sequencing was by immunoSEQ multiplex PCR. The repertoire holds about 49,000 clones, with around 53% as singletons. This TCR was recovered from a human donor with chronic lymphocytic leukemia. The specimen was PBMCs, collected after 12 months of ibrutinib treatment.

CDR3 coding DNA: TGTGCCAGCAGCGGCAGGGCCTTTTCTAACTATGGCTACACCTTC. It translates to CASSGRAFSNYGYTF. The rearrangement joins TRBV7-9 to TRBJ1-2; perhaps TRBD1 as D (5 bases). The CDR3 consists of 15 residues. Trimming removed 5 bases from V and 0 bases from J, with 13 bases in between. Germline CDR1 is SEHNR and CDR2 is FQNEAQ (reference sequence). Based on the CDR3 plus reference TRBV7-9 and TRBJ1-2, the full variable domain is DTGVSQNPRHKITKRGQNVTFRCDPISEHNRLYWYRQTLGQGPEFLTYFQNEAQLEKSRLLSDRFSAERPKGSFSTLEIQRTEQGDSAMYLCASSGRAFSNYGYTFGSGTRLTVV.